These T cell receptor beta chains were read from a single sample in a study of regulatory T cells in long-lasting Graves disease. TCRdb re-derived calls from the multiplex PCR reads in MiXCR, one entry per CDR3 protein. The sample records hundreds of thousands of distinct CDR3 sequences, about 16% being singletons. Separately, the same data were catalogued under a study of T cells in Graves' hyperthyroidism and ophthalmopathy.

This specimen was peripheral blood mononuclear cells (PBMCs), taken at new diagnosis, from a patient treated with antithyroid drugs. Every receptor here comes from a man aged 18 to 30 with Graves disease. Each CDR3 is given with its conserved first and last residue. D genes are given only for firm matches. Rows give clone size only sometimes, using once, few, many, or a class for an expanded clone.

clone_size: few; v_call: TRBV5-1; d_call: -; j_call: TRBJ1-1; cdr3_nt: TGCGCCAGCAGCTCCTTAGGAGATACGAGAGCTTTCTTT; cdr3_aa: CASSSLGDTRAFF
clone_size: many; v_call: TRBV10-3; d_call: TRBD1; j_call: TRBJ1-2; cdr3_nt: TGTGCCATCAGTGAGCCGGGACAGGGCTATGGCTACACCTTC; cdr3_aa: CAISEPGQGYGYTF
clone_size: many; v_call: TRBV5-1; d_call: -; j_call: TRBJ2-7; cdr3_nt: TGCGCCAGCAGCTTGGCCCCAGCGGATAACTCCTACGAGCAGTACTTC; cdr3_aa: CASSLAPADNSYEQYF
clone_size: -; v_call: TRBV20-1; d_call: TRBD2; j_call: TRBJ2-2; cdr3_nt: TGCAGTGCCCATCCCCAACGGGAGGGCGCCCGGGAGCTGTTTTTT; cdr3_aa: CSAHPQREGARELFF
clone_size: few; v_call: TRBV28; d_call: TRBD2; j_call: TRBJ2-1; cdr3_nt: TGTGCCAGCAGTAACCTAGCGGGAGGGCCGTCGGATGAGCAGTTCTTC; cdr3_aa: CASSNLAGGPSDEQFF
clone_size: few; v_call: TRBV27; d_call: TRBD1; j_call: TRBJ1-5; cdr3_nt: TGTGCCAGCAGTACCGGACAGGGCCCTCAGCCCCAGCATTTT; cdr3_aa: CASSTGQGPQPQHF
clone_size: -; v_call: TRBV9; d_call: -; j_call: TRBJ2-3; cdr3_nt: TGTGCCAGCAGCGTAGGATCCTCGGGGCTTGATACGCAGTATTTT; cdr3_aa: CASSVGSSGLDTQYF
clone_size: -; v_call: TRBV29-1; d_call: TRBD2; j_call: TRBJ2-2; cdr3_nt: TGCAGCGTTGTAGCGGGAGACACCGGGGAGCTGTTTTTT; cdr3_aa: CSVVAGDTGELFF
clone_size: many; v_call: TRBV3-1; d_call: -; j_call: TRBJ1-2; cdr3_nt: TGTGCCAGCAGCCAGGGGGGGGGGAACTATGGCTACACCTTC; cdr3_aa: CASSQGGGNYGYTF
clone_size: -; v_call: TRBV29-1; d_call: TRBD1; j_call: TRBJ2-2; cdr3_nt: TGCAGCGCCCTACGGACAGGCTTCACCGGGGAGCTGTTTTTT; cdr3_aa: CSALRTGFTGELFF
clone_size: many; v_call: TRBV28; d_call: TRBD1; j_call: TRBJ1-5; cdr3_nt: TGTGCCAGCAGTTCCTCCCTGGACAGGGGGCAGCCCCAGCATTTT; cdr3_aa: CASSSSLDRGQPQHF
clone_size: -; v_call: TRBV29-1; d_call: -; j_call: TRBJ2-5; cdr3_nt: TGCAGCATCCTGGACAGGGCGGGAGAGACCCAGTGCTTC; cdr3_aa: CSILDRAGETQCF
clone_size: -; v_call: TRBV28; d_call: -; j_call: TRBJ1-1; cdr3_nt: TGTGCCAGCAGTCCTCCGGGGTGGAGCGGCACTGAAGCTCTCTTT; cdr3_aa: CASSPPGWSGTEALF
clone_size: many; v_call: TRBV12-3/TRBV12-4; d_call: -; j_call: TRBJ1-5; cdr3_nt: TGTGCCACCGGACGGCAGAATCAGCCCCAGCATTTT; cdr3_aa: CATGRQNQPQHF
clone_size: -; v_call: TRBV3-1; d_call: TRBD2; j_call: TRBJ2-1; cdr3_nt: TGTGCCAGCAGCCAAGGCCCGGGGGGTGAGCAGTTCTTC; cdr3_aa: CASSQGPGGEQFF
clone_size: few; v_call: TRBV10-2; d_call: -; j_call: TRBJ2-1; cdr3_nt: TGCGCCAGCAATCGACCCGGGACCAGGCAGTTCTTC; cdr3_aa: CASNRPGTRQFF
clone_size: -; v_call: TRBV27; d_call: -; j_call: TRBJ1-4; cdr3_nt: TGTGCCAGCAGTCCCAGTCGACGGGAAAAACTGTTTTTT; cdr3_aa: CASSPSRREKLFF
clone_size: -; v_call: TRBV4-1; d_call: TRBD2; j_call: TRBJ2-7; cdr3_nt: TGCGCCAGCAGCCTCCTAGGACTAGCGAGATACGAGCAGTACTTC; cdr3_aa: CASSLLGLARYEQYF
clone_size: many; v_call: TRBV20-1; d_call: TRBD2; j_call: TRBJ2-7; cdr3_nt: TGCAGTGCGCCCCGGCTAGCGGGAGACCACGAGCAGTACTTC; cdr3_aa: CSAPRLAGDHEQYF
clone_size: -; v_call: TRBV5-1; d_call: TRBD2; j_call: TRBJ2-1; cdr3_nt: TGCGCCAGCAGCGTACTAGCGGGAGGGCCTTTGGGGTCCTACAATGAGCAGTTCTTC; cdr3_aa: CASSVLAGGPLGSYNEQFF
clone_size: -; v_call: TRBV30; d_call: TRBD2; j_call: TRBJ2-7; cdr3_nt: TGTGCCTGGAGTTATGGACTAGCTATCCACGAGCAGTACTTC; cdr3_aa: CAWSYGLAIHEQYF
clone_size: many; v_call: TRBV27; d_call: TRBD2; j_call: TRBJ2-1; cdr3_nt: TGTGCCACCCCCCAGCGGGACCACTACAATGAGCAGTTCTTC; cdr3_aa: CATPQRDHYNEQFF
clone_size: many; v_call: TRBV5-1; d_call: TRBD1; j_call: TRBJ1-4; cdr3_nt: TGCGCCAGCGCCTCAAAGGGACAGGATGAAAAACTGTTTTTT; cdr3_aa: CASASKGQDEKLFF
clone_size: few; v_call: TRBV29-1; d_call: TRBD2; j_call: TRBJ2-1; cdr3_nt: TGCAGCGTGACTAGCGGGAGTTTAGATGAGCAGTTCTTC; cdr3_aa: CSVTSGSLDEQFF
clone_size: many; v_call: TRBV7-9; d_call: -; j_call: TRBJ2-7; cdr3_nt: TGTGCCAGCAGCTTTCTCTCAGGAGGGGTCGCGGACGAGCAGTACTTC; cdr3_aa: CASSFLSGGVADEQYF
clone_size: many; v_call: TRBV28; d_call: TRBD2; j_call: TRBJ2-3; cdr3_nt: TGTGCCAGCAGTTTAAATCCGGCGGGAGTTTGGACAGATACGCAGTATTTT; cdr3_aa: CASSLNPAGVWTDTQYF
clone_size: -; v_call: TRBV6-1; d_call: -; j_call: TRBJ1-2; cdr3_nt: TGTGCCAGCAGTCTAACTAAGGATCGTTCGGGCTACACCTTC; cdr3_aa: CASSLTKDRSGYTF
clone_size: -; v_call: TRBV2; d_call: -; j_call: TRBJ1-4; cdr3_nt: TGTGCCAGCGAAAGCGGTCGGGCTAATGAAAAACTGTTTTTT; cdr3_aa: CASESGRANEKLFF
clone_size: -; v_call: TRBV7-3; d_call: TRBD1; j_call: TRBJ1-5; cdr3_nt: TGTGCCAGCAGTGCCGGGACAGGGGGCTCCGGTCAGCCCCAGCATTTT; cdr3_aa: CASSAGTGGSGQPQHF
clone_size: few; v_call: TRBV28; d_call: -; j_call: TRBJ1-1; cdr3_nt: TGTGCCAGCAGTTTCCGGGGGATCAACACTGAAGCTTTCTTT; cdr3_aa: CASSFRGINTEAFF
clone_size: -; v_call: TRBV6-2/TRBV6-3; d_call: -; j_call: TRBJ2-7; cdr3_nt: TGTGCCAGCAGTTATAAGGGGGGGGGCTACGAGCAGTACTTC; cdr3_aa: CASSYKGGGYEQYF
clone_size: many; v_call: TRBV11-2; d_call: TRBD1; j_call: TRBJ2-1; cdr3_nt: TGTGCCAGCAGCTTACTTACAGGGGTCACGGGTGAGCAGTTCTTC; cdr3_aa: CASSLLTGVTGEQFF
clone_size: few; v_call: TRBV27; d_call: -; j_call: TRBJ1-3; cdr3_nt: TGTGCCAGCAGTTTATCTGCAGGGGCTGGAAACACCATATATTTT; cdr3_aa: CASSLSAGAGNTIYF
clone_size: few; v_call: TRBV27; d_call: TRBD2; j_call: TRBJ2-1; cdr3_nt: TGTGCCAGCAGTCTACTAGCGGGGGACGCCTACAATGAGCAGTTCTTC; cdr3_aa: CASSLLAGDAYNEQFF
clone_size: few; v_call: TRBV4-1; d_call: -; j_call: TRBJ1-5; cdr3_nt: TGCGCCAGCAGCTTCTACCTCGGGGGGAGTCAGCCCCAGCATTTT; cdr3_aa: CASSFYLGGSQPQHF
clone_size: -; v_call: TRBV6-2/TRBV6-3; d_call: -; j_call: TRBJ2-7; cdr3_nt: TGTGCCAGCAGTGAAACTCGCGCTTTCGAGCAGTACTTC; cdr3_aa: CASSETRAFEQYF
clone_size: many; v_call: TRBV5-5; d_call: -; j_call: TRBJ2-1; cdr3_nt: TGTGCCAGCAGCAGGACTGAGGTATACAATGAGCAGTTCTTC; cdr3_aa: CASSRTEVYNEQFF
clone_size: few; v_call: TRBV20-1; d_call: TRBD1; j_call: TRBJ2-7; cdr3_nt: TGCAGTGCTAGGACCAACAGGGGGCTAGGCGAGCAGTACTTC; cdr3_aa: CSARTNRGLGEQYF
clone_size: -; v_call: TRBV27; d_call: -; j_call: TRBJ1-4; cdr3_nt: TGTGCCAGCAGTGGTAGGCAGCGTAATGAAAAACTGTTTTTT; cdr3_aa: CASSGRQRNEKLFF
clone_size: -; v_call: TRBV11-3; d_call: TRBD2; j_call: TRBJ2-1; cdr3_nt: TGTGCCAGCATCCGACTAGCGGGAGTTGGTGAGCAGTTCTTC; cdr3_aa: CASIRLAGVGEQFF
clone_size: many; v_call: TRBV5-1; d_call: -; j_call: TRBJ1-1; cdr3_nt: TGCGCCAGCAGCTGGACATATTTGAACACTGAAGCTTTCTTT; cdr3_aa: CASSWTYLNTEAFF
clone_size: many; v_call: TRBV28; d_call: -; j_call: TRBJ2-7; cdr3_nt: TGTGCCAGCAGTAGGGCGACAACCGGAAACGAGCAGTACTTC; cdr3_aa: CASSRATTGNEQYF
clone_size: few; v_call: TRBV5-1; d_call: TRBD1; j_call: TRBJ2-7; cdr3_nt: TGCGCCAGCAGCTTGGCCAGGGGGCTGGACGAGCAGTACTTC; cdr3_aa: CASSLARGLDEQYF
clone_size: few; v_call: TRBV5-1; d_call: -; j_call: TRBJ2-7; cdr3_nt: TGCGCCAGCAGCTTGGCCATCGTTGGGGGAGACTACGAGCAGTACTTC; cdr3_aa: CASSLAIVGGDYEQYF
clone_size: -; v_call: TRBV5-1; d_call: TRBD1; j_call: TRBJ2-7; cdr3_nt: TGCGCCAGCAGCCACGACAGGGGAACCTACGAGCAGTACTTC; cdr3_aa: CASSHDRGTYEQYF
clone_size: -; v_call: TRBV19; d_call: -; j_call: TRBJ2-7; cdr3_nt: TGTGCATCCGGGGGCCAAGGCGGGTACGAGCAGTACTTC; cdr3_aa: CASGGQGGYEQYF
clone_size: many; v_call: TRBV30; d_call: -; j_call: TRBJ2-7; cdr3_nt: TGTGCCTGGAGTTATACTTTGGGAGAGCAGTACTTC; cdr3_aa: CAWSYTLGEQYF
clone_size: -; v_call: TRBV18; d_call: -; j_call: TRBJ1-1; cdr3_nt: TGTGCCAGCTCACCATACGGCACTGAAGCTTTCTTT; cdr3_aa: CASSPYGTEAFF
clone_size: -; v_call: TRBV2; d_call: TRBD2; j_call: TRBJ2-5; cdr3_nt: TGTGCCAGCAGGCGAAGGACTAGCGGGGTCCAAGAGACCCAGTACTTC; cdr3_aa: CASRRRTSGVQETQYF
clone_size: -; v_call: TRBV15; d_call: TRBD1; j_call: TRBJ1-2; cdr3_nt: TGTGCCACCAGCCGAATATCAGGGGGCCTCTATGGCTACACCTTC; cdr3_aa: CATSRISGGLYGYTF
clone_size: -; v_call: TRBV5-1; d_call: -; j_call: TRBJ2-3; cdr3_nt: TGCGCCAGCAGCTTGGATCAGGACGGTAGCACAGATACGCAGTATTTT; cdr3_aa: CASSLDQDGSTDTQYF
clone_size: -; v_call: TRBV2; d_call: -; j_call: TRBJ2-5; cdr3_nt: TGTGCCAGCACTCAGGGTAGGGGGACCCAGTACTTC; cdr3_aa: CASTQGRGTQYF
clone_size: many; v_call: TRBV27; d_call: TRBD2; j_call: TRBJ2-7; cdr3_nt: TGTGCCAGTGGGACTAGCGGGAGAGGTGCCTACGAGCAGTACTTC; cdr3_aa: CASGTSGRGAYEQYF
clone_size: few; v_call: TRBV28; d_call: TRBD1; j_call: TRBJ1-2; cdr3_nt: TGTGCCAGCAGTCCCGGGCCAGGGGGCAGGGTTTTCGGCTACACCTTC; cdr3_aa: CASSPGPGGRVFGYTF
clone_size: many; v_call: TRBV5-1; d_call: TRBD1; j_call: TRBJ2-5; cdr3_nt: TGCGCCAGCAGCCCGGGGACAGGTGGACAAGAGACCCAGTACTTC; cdr3_aa: CASSPGTGGQETQYF
clone_size: -; v_call: TRBV5-1; d_call: -; j_call: TRBJ2-2; cdr3_nt: TGCGCCAGCAGCTTCAGGGCCCTGAACACCGGGGAGCTGTTTTTT; cdr3_aa: CASSFRALNTGELFF
clone_size: few; v_call: TRBV7-9; d_call: -; j_call: TRBJ2-4; cdr3_nt: TGTGCCAGCAGCATGGAATTCGGGATTCTAGCCAAAAACATTCAGTACTTC; cdr3_aa: CASSMEFGILAKNIQYF
clone_size: -; v_call: TRBV19; d_call: -; j_call: TRBJ2-4; cdr3_nt: TGTGCCAGTAGTATGGGCAGGGGATTCGGTCTAGCCAAAAACATTCAGTACTTC; cdr3_aa: CASSMGRGFGLAKNIQYF